Each of the 14 T cell receptor beta chains below was sequenced from the same sample in a study of blood T cell repertoires in COVID-19. Clones were sequenced by immunoSEQ multiplex PCR, and TCRdb holds only the in-frame ones, with some missing. The sample holds around 99,000 clones, 75% to 95% seen once. The material sequenced was peripheral blood. The receptors were sampled from a woman in her 30s with acute or convalescent COVID-19.

J is TRBJ1-5 and V is TRBV19; 7 bases are shared with TRBD1. Germline V gene lookup returns CDR1 LNHDA and CDR2 SQIVND (reference sequence). CDR3 size: 16 residues. J gave up 2 bases and V 5 bases, and 9 bases lay outside the gene matches. CDR3 DNA sequence: TGTGCCAGTAGTGCCCGGACAGGACGGGGCAATCAGCCCCAGCATTTT. Translated, it gives CASSARTGRGNQPQHF.

The chain is built from TRBV18 and TRBJ2-3, with 11 nucleotides matching TRBD2. J lost 5 bases, V lost 6 bases, and 7 bases had no gene match. The CDR3 consists of 15 residues. Germline CDR1 is KGHSH and CDR2 is LQKENI. CDR3 DNA sequence: TGTGCCAGCTCCCCGATCGGGACTAGCGGAGATACGCAGTATTTT. This sequence encodes CASSPIGTSGDTQYF.

The gene calls are TRBV5-1 and TRBJ1-3; no definite D call. The CDR3 runs 16 residues. CDR1 is SGHRS and CDR2 is YFSETQ in the germline V gene. Trimming removed 4 bases from V and 0 bases from J, with 14 bases in between. CDR3 sequence reads: CASSPFDWRSGNTIYF. The DNA for the CDR3 is TGCGCCAGCAGCCCCTTCGACTGGCGCTCTGGAAACACCATATATTTT.

The genes are TRBV4-2 and TRBJ1-1, with 7 bases fitting TRBD1. Germline lookup yields CDR1 LGHNA and CDR2 YNFKEQ. Trimming cost V 0 bases and J 4 bases; bases outside gene matches: 17. The CDR3 spans 19 residues. The CDR3: CASSQDVRTGAAAGTEAFF. The CDR3 bases are TGTGCCAGCAGCCAAGATGTAAGAACAGGGGCTGCTGCTGGCACTGAAGCTTTCTTT.

The V call is TRBV21-1, the J call TRBJ2-2; the table calls TRBD1, which could not be checked here. TRBV21-1 is given as a pseudogene. The CDR3 spans 14 residues. In nucleotides, the CDR3 is TGTGCCAGCAGCCAAGAGAGAGACAACCGGGAGCTGTTTTTT. It yields the protein CASSQERDNRELFF.

The V call is TRBV28, the J call TRBJ2-3; D perhaps matches TRBD2 (6 bases). Between the trimmed V and J ends, which lost 3 bases and 0 bases, there was a span of 7 bases. CDR3 length: 14 residues. From germline, CDR1 is MDHEN and CDR2 SYDVKM. The chain's CDR3 is CASSFLASTDTQYF. The CDR3 nucleotides read TGTGCCAGCAGTTTCCTAGCGAGCACAGATACGCAGTATTTT. Combining the CDR3 with reference TRBV28 and TRBJ2-3 gives the whole variable domain DVKVTQSSRYLVKRTGEKVFLECVQDMDHENMFWYRQDPGLGLRLIYFSYDVKMKEKGDIPEGYSVSREKKERFSLILESASTNQTSMYLCASSFLASTDTQYFGPGTRLTVL.

The rearrangement joins TRBV24-1 to TRBJ2-1; 9 bases are shared with TRBD1. This CDR3 has 17 amino acids. Trimming took 9 bases from V and 5 from J; bases not matched to a gene: 16. Germline assignment: CDR1 KGHDR and CDR2 SFDVKD. CDR3 sequence reads: CATSGETGTGTHNEQFF. The CDR3, as DNA: TGTGCCACCTCCGGGGAGACCGGGACAGGGACCCACAATGAGCAGTTCTTC.

The genes are TRBV28 and TRBJ2-3; 7 bases are a match to TRBD2. The CDR3 extends over 14 amino acids. The trim removed 2 bases at V and 2 bases at J, leaving 1 base unmatched. The germline V gene encodes CDR1 MDHEN and CDR2 SYDVKM. The CDR3 DNA reads TGTGCCAGCAGTTTAAGCGGGAACACAGATACGCAGTATTTT. It specifies CASSLSGNTDTQYF.

The rearrangement joins TRBV15 to TRBJ1-2; 7 bases line up with TRBD1. J gave up 7 bases and V 2 bases, and 10 bases lay outside the gene matches. Germline lookup yields CDR1 LNHNV and CDR2 YYDKDF (reference sequence). The CDR3 runs to 15 residues. In DNA, the CDR3 is TGTGCCACCAGCAGAACCCAGACAGGGCCCCTTGGCTACACCTTC. Amino acid sequence: CATSRTQTGPLGYTF.

This rearrangement joins TRBV27 to TRBJ2-5; 14 bases match TRBD2. V lost 6 bases and J lost 4; bases outside the gene matches: 1. CDR1 and CDR2 from the germline V gene are MNHEY and SMNVEV (reference sequence). This CDR3 is 14 amino acids long. CDR3 sequence reads: CASRGLAGGETQYF. The CDR3 DNA reads as TGTGCCAGCAGAGGACTAGCGGGGGGAGAGACCCAGTACTTC.

This clone was detected only a few times. The rearrangement joins TRBV6-4 to TRBJ1-1, with D hard to call. The germline V and J ends were trimmed by 4 bases and 1 base, with 10 bases remaining between them. CDR3 length: 14 amino acids. Germline V gene lookup returns CDR1 MRHNA and CDR2 SNTAGT. This CDR3 reads CASSASPGNTEAFF. The CDR3 DNA follows: TGTGCCAGCAGTGCCAGCCCGGGGAACACTGAAGCTTTCTTT.

J is TRBJ1-5 and V is TRBV6-5, with 9 bases identical to TRBD1. J lost 2 bases, V lost 4 bases, and 0 bases had no gene match. The CDR3 is 14 amino acids. Germline V gene data show CDR1 as MNHEY and CDR2 as SVGAGI. For the CDR3, the DNA is TGTGCCAGCAGTTGGGACAGGGGCAATCAGCCCCAGCATTTT. Protein: CASSWDRGNQPQHF.

The chain combines TRBV4-2 with TRBJ1-6; TRBD1 is a possible D gene (5 bases). Germline CDR1 is LGHNA and CDR2 is YNFKEQ. The CDR3 is 15 residues long. V was shortened by 0 bases and J by 11 bases, with 14 bases between the two germline ends. The CDR3 DNA reads TGTGCCAGCAGCCAAGAAGGCCAGGGAAGCGCACCCCTCCACTTT. This gives the protein CASSQEGQGSAPLHF.

This chain joins TRBV10-3 and TRBJ2-2, with 10 nucleotides matching TRBD1. The length of the CDR3 is 15 residues. Germline V gene data show CDR1 as ENHRY and CDR2 as SYGVKD. With V trimmed by 2 bases and J by 5 bases, 2 bases remained unmatched. CDR3 bases: TGTGCCATCAGTGAGGGGGGACAGGGGACCGGGGAGCTGTTTTTT. Protein sequence: CAISEGGQGTGELFF.